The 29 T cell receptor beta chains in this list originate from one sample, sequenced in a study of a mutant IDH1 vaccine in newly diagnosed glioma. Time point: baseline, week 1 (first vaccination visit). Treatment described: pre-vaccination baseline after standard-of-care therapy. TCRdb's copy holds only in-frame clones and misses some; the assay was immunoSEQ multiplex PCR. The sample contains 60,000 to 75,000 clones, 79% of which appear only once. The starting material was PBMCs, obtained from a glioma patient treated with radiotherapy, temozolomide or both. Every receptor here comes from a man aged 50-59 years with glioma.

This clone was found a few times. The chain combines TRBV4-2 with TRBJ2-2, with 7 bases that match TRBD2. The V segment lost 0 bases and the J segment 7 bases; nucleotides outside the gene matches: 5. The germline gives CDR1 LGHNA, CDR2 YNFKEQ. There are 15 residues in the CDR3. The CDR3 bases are TGTGCCAGCAGCCAAGAGGGGGGGAGGCGCGGGGAGCTGTTTTTT. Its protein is CASSQEGGRRGELFF.

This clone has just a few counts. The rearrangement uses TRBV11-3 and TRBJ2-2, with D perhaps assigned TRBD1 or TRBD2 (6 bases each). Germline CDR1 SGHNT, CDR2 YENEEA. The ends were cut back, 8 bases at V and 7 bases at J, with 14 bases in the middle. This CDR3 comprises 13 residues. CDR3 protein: CASAGDLVGELFF. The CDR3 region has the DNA TGTGCCAGCGCAGGGGACTTAGTCGGGGAGCTGTTTTTT.

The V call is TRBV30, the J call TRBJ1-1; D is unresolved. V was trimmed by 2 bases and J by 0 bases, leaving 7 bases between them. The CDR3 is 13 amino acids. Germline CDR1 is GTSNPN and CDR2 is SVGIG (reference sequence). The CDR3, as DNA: TGTGCCTGGAGTCCCAGACTGAACACTGAAGCTTTCTTT. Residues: CAWSPRLNTEAFF.

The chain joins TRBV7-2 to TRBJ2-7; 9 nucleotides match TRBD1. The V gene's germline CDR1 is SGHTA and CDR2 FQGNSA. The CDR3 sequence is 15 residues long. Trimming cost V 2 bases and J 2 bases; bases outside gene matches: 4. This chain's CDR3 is CASSLRDRDPYEQYF. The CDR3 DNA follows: TGTGCCAGCAGCTTAAGGGACAGGGATCCCTACGAGCAGTACTTC.

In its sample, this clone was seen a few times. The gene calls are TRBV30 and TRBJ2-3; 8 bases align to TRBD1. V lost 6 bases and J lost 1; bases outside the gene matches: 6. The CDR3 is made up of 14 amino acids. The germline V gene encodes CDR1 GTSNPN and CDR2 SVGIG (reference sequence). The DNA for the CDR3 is TGTGCCTGTGCACAGGGGGGACGCACAGATACGCAGTATTTT. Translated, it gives CACAQGGRTDTQYF.

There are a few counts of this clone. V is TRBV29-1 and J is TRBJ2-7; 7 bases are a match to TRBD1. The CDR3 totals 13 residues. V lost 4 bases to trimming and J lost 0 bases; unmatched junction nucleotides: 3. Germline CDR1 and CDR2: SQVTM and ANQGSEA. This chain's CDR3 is CSVAPGGSYEQYF. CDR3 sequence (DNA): TGCAGCGTTGCCCCAGGGGGCTCCTACGAGCAGTACTTC.

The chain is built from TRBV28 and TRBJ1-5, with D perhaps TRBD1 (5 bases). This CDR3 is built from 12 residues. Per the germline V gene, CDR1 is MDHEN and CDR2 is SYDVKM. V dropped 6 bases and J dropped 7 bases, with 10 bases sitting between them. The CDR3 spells CASRKGTQPQHF. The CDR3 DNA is TGTGCCAGCAGGAAGGGGACGCAGCCCCAGCATTTT.

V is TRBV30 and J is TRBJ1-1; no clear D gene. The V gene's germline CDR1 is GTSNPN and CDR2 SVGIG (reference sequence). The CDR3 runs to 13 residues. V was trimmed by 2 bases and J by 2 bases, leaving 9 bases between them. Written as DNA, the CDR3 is TGTGCCTGGAGTAGACAAGGAAACACTGAAGCTTTCTTT. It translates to CAWSRQGNTEAFF.

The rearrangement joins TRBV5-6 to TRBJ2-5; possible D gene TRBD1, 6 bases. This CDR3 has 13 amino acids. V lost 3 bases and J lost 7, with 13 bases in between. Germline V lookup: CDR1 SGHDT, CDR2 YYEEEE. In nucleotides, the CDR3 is TGTGCCAGCAGCTCGCGGACAGTCAGGACCCAGTACTTC. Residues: CASSSRTVRTQYF.

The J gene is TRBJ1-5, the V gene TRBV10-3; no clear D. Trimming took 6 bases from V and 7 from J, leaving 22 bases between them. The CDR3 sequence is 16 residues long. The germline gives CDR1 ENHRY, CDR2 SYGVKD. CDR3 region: CAISMQDPGAAQPQHF. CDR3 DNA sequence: TGTGCCATCAGCATGCAGGACCCTGGAGCGGCGCAGCCCCAGCATTTT.

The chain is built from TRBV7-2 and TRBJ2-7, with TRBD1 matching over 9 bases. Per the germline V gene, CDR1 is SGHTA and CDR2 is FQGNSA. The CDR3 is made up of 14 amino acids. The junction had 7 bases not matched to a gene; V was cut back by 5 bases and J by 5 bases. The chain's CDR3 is CASSIGQGRNEQYF. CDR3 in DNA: TGTGCCAGCAGCATCGGACAGGGGAGAAACGAGCAGTACTTC.

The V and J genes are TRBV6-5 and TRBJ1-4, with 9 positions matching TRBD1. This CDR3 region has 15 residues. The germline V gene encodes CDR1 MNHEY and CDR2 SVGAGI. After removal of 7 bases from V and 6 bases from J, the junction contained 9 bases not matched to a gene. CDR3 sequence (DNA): TGTGCCAGCAAGGTCCGACAGGGGGTCTATGAAAAACTGTTTTTT. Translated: CASKVRQGVYEKLFF.

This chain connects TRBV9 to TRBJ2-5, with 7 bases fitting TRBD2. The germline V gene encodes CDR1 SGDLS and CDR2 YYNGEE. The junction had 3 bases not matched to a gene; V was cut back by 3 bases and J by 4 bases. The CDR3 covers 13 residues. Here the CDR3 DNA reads TGTGCCAGCAGCGGGACTAGGAGAGAGACCCAGTACTTC. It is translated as CASSGTRRETQYF. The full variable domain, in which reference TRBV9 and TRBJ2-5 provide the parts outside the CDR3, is DSGVTQTPKHLITATGQRVTLRCSPRSGDLSVYWYQQSLDQGLQFLIQYYNGEERAKGNILERFSAQQFPDLHSELNLSSLELGDSALYFCASSGTRRETQYFGPGTRLLVL.

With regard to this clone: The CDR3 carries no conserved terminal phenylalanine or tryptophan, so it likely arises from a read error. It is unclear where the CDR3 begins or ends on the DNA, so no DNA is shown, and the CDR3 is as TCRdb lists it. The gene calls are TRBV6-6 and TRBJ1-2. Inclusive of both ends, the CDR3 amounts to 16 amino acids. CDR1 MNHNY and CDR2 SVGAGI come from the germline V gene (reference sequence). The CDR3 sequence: CASSYGGVRGQSFKDV.

The CDR3 loop reads CASHRDRYNEQFF. The CDR3 nucleotides read TGTGCCAGCCACCGGGACAGATACAATGAGCAGTTCTTC. The rearrangement links TRBV6-5 to TRBJ2-1, with 7 bases fitting TRBD1. Germline loops: CDR1 MNHEY, CDR2 SVGAGI. Trimming at V came to 8 bases and at J to 4 bases, leaving 5 bases not matched to a gene. This CDR3 is built from 13 residues.

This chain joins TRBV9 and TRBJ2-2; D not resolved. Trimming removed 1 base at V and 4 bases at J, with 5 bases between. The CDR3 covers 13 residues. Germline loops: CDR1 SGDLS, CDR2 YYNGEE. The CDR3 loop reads CASSVQTTGELFF. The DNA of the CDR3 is TGTGCCAGCAGCGTACAGACCACCGGGGAGCTGTTTTTT.

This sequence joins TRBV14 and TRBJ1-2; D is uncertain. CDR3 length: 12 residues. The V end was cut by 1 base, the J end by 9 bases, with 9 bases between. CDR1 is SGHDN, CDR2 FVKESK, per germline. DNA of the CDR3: TGTGCCAGCAGCCAAGGGTATTGGAGCTACACCTTC. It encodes CASSQGYWSYTF.

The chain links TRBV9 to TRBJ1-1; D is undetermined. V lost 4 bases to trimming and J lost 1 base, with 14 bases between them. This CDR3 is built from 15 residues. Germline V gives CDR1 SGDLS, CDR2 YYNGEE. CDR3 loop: CASSSSAGPNTEAFF. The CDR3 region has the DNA TGTGCCAGCAGCTCCTCCGCAGGACCGAACACTGAAGCTTTCTTT. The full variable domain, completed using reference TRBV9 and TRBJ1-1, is DSGVTQTPKHLITATGQRVTLRCSPRSGDLSVYWYQQSLDQGLQFLIQYYNGEERAKGNILERFSAQQFPDLHSELNLSSLELGDSALYFCASSSSAGPNTEAFFGQGTRLTVV.

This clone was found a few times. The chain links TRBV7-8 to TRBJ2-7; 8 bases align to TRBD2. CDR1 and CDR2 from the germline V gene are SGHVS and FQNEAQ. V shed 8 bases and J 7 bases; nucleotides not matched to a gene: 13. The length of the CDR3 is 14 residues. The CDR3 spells CASLGSGGTTEQYF. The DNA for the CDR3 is TGTGCCAGCTTAGGGAGCGGGGGTACGACGGAGCAGTACTTC.

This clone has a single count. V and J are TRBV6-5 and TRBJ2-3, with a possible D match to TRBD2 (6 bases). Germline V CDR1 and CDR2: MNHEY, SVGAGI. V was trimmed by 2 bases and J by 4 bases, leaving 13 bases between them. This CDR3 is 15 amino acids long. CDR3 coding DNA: TGTGCCAGCAGTTACACAGTCGGGGGACCAGATACGCAGTATTTT. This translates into CASSYTVGGPDTQYF.

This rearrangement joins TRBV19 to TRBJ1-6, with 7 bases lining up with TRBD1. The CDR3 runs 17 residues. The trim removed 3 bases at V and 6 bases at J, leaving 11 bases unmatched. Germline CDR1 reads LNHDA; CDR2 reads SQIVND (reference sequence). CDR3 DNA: TGTGCCAGTAGTATCCCGACCACAGGGGACGGTAATTCACCCCTCCACTTT. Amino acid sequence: CASSIPTTGDGNSPLHF.

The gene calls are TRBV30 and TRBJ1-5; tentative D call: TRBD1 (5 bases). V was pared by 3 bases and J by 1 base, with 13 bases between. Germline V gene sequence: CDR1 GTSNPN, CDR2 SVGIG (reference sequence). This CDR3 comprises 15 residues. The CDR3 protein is CAWSWGGSSNQPQHF. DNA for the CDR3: TGTGCCTGGAGCTGGGGGGGGTCCAGCAATCAGCCCCAGCATTTT.

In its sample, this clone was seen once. The DNA of the CDR3 is TGTGCCAGCAGTGAAGACCAGGGGGCTCCGTACTTC. This gives the protein CASSEDQGAPYF. The V call is TRBV2, the J call TRBJ2-7; 8 nucleotides match TRBD1. The CDR3 runs to 12 residues. V gave up 1 base and J gave up 12 bases; unmatched junction bases: 5. Germline V gives CDR1 SNHLY, CDR2 FYNNEI.

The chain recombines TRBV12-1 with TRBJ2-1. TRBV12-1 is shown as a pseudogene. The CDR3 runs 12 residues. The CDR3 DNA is TGTGCCAGCAGCACTCTGGGGAATGAGCAGTTCTTC. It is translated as CASSTLGNEQFF.

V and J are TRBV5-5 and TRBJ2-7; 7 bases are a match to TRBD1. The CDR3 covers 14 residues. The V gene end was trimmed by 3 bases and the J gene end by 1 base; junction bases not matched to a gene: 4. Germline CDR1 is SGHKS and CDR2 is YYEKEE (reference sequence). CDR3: CASSYATGSYEQYF. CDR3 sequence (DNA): TGTGCCAGCAGCTACGCGACAGGGTCCTACGAGCAGTACTTC.

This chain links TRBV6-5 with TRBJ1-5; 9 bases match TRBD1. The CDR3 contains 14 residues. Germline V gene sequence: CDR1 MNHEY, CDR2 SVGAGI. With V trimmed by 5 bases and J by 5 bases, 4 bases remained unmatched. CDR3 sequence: CASSPRTGDQPQHF. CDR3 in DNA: TGTGCCAGCAGTCCGCGGACAGGGGATCAGCCCCAGCATTTT.

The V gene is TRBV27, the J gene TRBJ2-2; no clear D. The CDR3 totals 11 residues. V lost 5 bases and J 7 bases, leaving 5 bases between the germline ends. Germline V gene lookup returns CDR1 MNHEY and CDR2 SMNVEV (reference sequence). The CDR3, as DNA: TGTGCCAGCAGTAGGAGCGGGGAGCTGTTTTTT. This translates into CASSRSGELFF.

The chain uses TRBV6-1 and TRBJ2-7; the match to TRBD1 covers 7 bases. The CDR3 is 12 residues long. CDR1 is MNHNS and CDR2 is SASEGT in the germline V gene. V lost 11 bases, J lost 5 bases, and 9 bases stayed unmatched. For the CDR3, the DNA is TGTGCCTGCAAGGGGGCCGGGGACGAGCAGTACTTC. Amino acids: CACKGAGDEQYF.

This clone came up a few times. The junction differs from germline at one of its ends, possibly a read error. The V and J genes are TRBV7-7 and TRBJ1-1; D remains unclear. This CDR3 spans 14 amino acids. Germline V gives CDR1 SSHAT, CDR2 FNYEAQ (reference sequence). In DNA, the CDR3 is TGTGCTAGCATCCCCTTATACACTTCGAAGATGGCTTTCTTT. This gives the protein CASIPLYTSKMAFF. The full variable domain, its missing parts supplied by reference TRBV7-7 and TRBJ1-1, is GAGVSQSPRYKVTKRGQDVTLRCDPISSHATLYWYQQALGQGPEFLTYFNYEAQPDKSGLPSDRFSAERPEGSISTLTIQRTEQRDSAMYRCASIPLYTSKMAFFGQGTRLTVV.